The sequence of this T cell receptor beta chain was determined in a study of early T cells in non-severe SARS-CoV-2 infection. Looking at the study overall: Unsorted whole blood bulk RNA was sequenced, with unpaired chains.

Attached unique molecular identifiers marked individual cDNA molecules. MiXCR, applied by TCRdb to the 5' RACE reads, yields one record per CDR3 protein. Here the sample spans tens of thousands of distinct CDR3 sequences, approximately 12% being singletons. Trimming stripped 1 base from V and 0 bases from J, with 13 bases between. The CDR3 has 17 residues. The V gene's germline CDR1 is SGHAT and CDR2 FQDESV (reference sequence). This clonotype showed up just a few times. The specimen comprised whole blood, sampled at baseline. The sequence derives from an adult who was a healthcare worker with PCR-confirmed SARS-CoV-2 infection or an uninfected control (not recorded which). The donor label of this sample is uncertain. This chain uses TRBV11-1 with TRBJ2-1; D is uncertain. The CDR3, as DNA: TGTGCCAGCAGCTTAGGGGATACATATAGCTCCTACAATGAGCAGTTCTTC. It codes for CASSLGDTYSSYNEQFF.